Listed here are 13 T cell receptor beta chains from one sample, sequenced in a study of cytomegalovirus exposure and HLA in healthy donors. PCR employed 60 Vbeta and 13 Jbeta primers. Assay used: immunoSEQ multiplex PCR; TCRdb lists only in-frame clones, some missing. The sample has around 96,000 clones, around 74% seen once. The material sequenced was PBMCs. The source of these receptors is a young man in good health and CMV-seropositive.

The chain couples TRBV5-1 to TRBJ2-3; 9 nucleotides line up with TRBD2. Trimming at V came to 7 bases and at J to 0 bases, leaving 3 bases not matched to a gene. The CDR3 covers 14 residues. Germline V gene sequence: CDR1 SGHRS, CDR2 YFSETQ. The DNA for the CDR3 is TGCGCCAGCGGGGGACTAGCCAGCACAGATACGCAGTATTTT. Its translation: CASGGLASTDTQYF.

The chain links TRBV5-6 to TRBJ1-3; a weak D match, TRBD1 (5 bases). CDR3 length equals 15 residues. The V gene lost 5 bases and the J gene lost 5 bases, with 17 bases spanning the gap. Per the germline V gene, CDR1 is SGHDT and CDR2 is YYEEEE. The CDR3 bases are TGTGCCAGCAGTGTTCAGGGTCTCCGTAGAAACACCATATATTTT. Translated: CASSVQGLRRNTIYF. The entire variable domain, with the rest obtained from reference TRBV5-6 and TRBJ1-3, is as follows: DAGVTQSPTHLIKTRGQQVTLRCSPKSGHDTVSWYQQALGQGPQFIFQYYEEEERQRGNFPDRFSGHQFPNYSSELNVNALLLGDSALYLCASSVQGLRRNTIYFGEGSWLTVV.

J is TRBJ2-2 and V is TRBV11-2; 11 positions match TRBD2. The trim removed 5 bases at V and 7 bases at J, leaving 6 bases unmatched. Germline assignment: CDR1 SGHAT and CDR2 FQNNGV. The CDR3 runs 15 residues. The CDR3 loop reads CASSPTSGGGGELFF. In nucleotides, the CDR3 is TGTGCCAGCAGCCCCACTAGCGGGGGTGGCGGGGAGCTGTTTTTT.

This chain joins TRBV25-1 and TRBJ1-4; weak D call: TRBD1 (5 bases). Germline-derived CDR1 and CDR2 are MGHDK and SYGVNS. Trimming cost V 3 bases and J 5 bases, with 16 bases left between them. The CDR3 sequence is 16 residues long. The CDR3 region is CASSDMGQGHNEKLFF. The CDR3 nucleotides are TGTGCCAGCAGTGACATGGGGCAGGGCCACAATGAAAAACTGTTTTTT.

The CDR3 bases are TGTGCCACTCAGACAGGGCCGAACACTGAAGCTTTCTTT. Translating it yields CATQTGPNTEAFF. The V gene is TRBV10-3, the J gene TRBJ1-1; 7 bases fit TRBD1. CDR1 and CDR2 from the germline V gene are ENHRY and SYGVKD. CDR3 length equals 13 residues. The J segment lost 1 base and the V segment lost 10 bases, leaving 6 bases of the junction unmatched.

V and J are TRBV7-9 and TRBJ2-7; possibly TRBD1 for D (6 bases). CDR1 and CDR2 (germline): SEHNR, FQNEAQ (reference sequence). The ends were cut back, 2 bases at V and 4 bases at J, with 12 bases in the middle. The length of the CDR3 is 14 residues. Here the CDR3 reads CASSLSRGDYEQYF. The CDR3 coding sequence is TGTGCCAGCAGCTTAAGCAGGGGAGATTACGAGCAGTACTTC. Looking up the rest from reference TRBV7-9 and TRBJ2-7 gives the full variable domain: DTGVSQNPRHKITKRGQNVTFRCDPISEHNRLYWYRQTLGQGPEFLTYFQNEAQLEKSRLLSDRFSAERPKGSFSTLEIQRTEQGDSAMYLCASSLSRGDYEQYFGPGTRLTVT.

The chain uses TRBV4-3 and TRBJ1-6, with TRBD1 matching over 12 bases. Germline CDR1 is LGHNA and CDR2 is YSLEER. CDR3 length: 15 residues. V shed 4 bases, J shed 7 bases, and the junction held 2 bases outside the gene matches. The CDR3 spells CASSRGQGANSPLHF. CDR3 nucleotides: TGCGCCAGCAGCCGGGGACAGGGGGCGAATTCACCCCTCCACTTT.

Notes on this clone: This sample includes further DNA sequences coding for the same CDR3. The rearrangement links TRBV20-1 to TRBJ1-1; D is possibly TRBD1 (5 bases). V shed 3 bases and J shed 5 bases, with 7 bases lying between them. This CDR3 region has 11 residues. The germline V gene has CDR1 DFQATT and CDR2 SNEGSKA (reference sequence). The CDR3 DNA reads TGCAGTGCTAGTGGGGGGACTGAAGCTTTCTTT. This codes for CSASGGTEAFF.

This chain links TRBV2 with TRBJ1-4; D might be TRBD1 (6 bases). V lost 6 bases and J 8 bases, leaving 19 bases between the germline ends. CDR1 and CDR2 (germline): SNHLY, FYNNEI. The CDR3 sequence is 15 residues long. The CDR3 is CASRGTQGPLEKLFF. CDR3 nucleotide sequence: TGTGCCAGCAGGGGAACACAGGGCCCCCTCGAAAAACTGTTTTTT. The full variable domain, rest sourced from reference TRBV2 and TRBJ1-4, is EPEVTQTPSHQVTQMGQEVILRCVPISNHLYFYWYRQILGQKVEFLVSFYNNEISEKSEIFDDQFSVERPDGSNFTLKIRSTKLEDSAMYFCASRGTQGPLEKLFFGSGTQLSVL.

V and J are TRBV28 and TRBJ2-5, with 8 bases matching TRBD2. V shed 7 bases, J shed 1 base, and the junction held 5 bases outside the gene matches. The CDR3 length is 14 residues. The germline CDR1 and CDR2 sequences are MDHEN and SYDVKM. The CDR3 reads CASNPGGAQETQYF. The CDR3 DNA sequence: TGTGCCAGCAACCCGGGGGGGGCCCAAGAGACCCAGTACTTC.

The chain recombines TRBV7-2 with TRBJ2-1, with unresolved D. Trimming took off 3 bases at V and 6 bases at J, with 12 bases between the two ends. CDR1 and CDR2 (germline): SGHTA, FQGNSA. This CDR3 contains 14 residues. The CDR3 DNA is TGTGCCAGCAGCTTGGATTACACAGCCAATGAGCAGTTCTTC. This encodes CASSLDYTANEQFF.

The chain carries TRBV5-1 and TRBJ2-7, with D unresolved. Trimming removed 2 bases at V and 3 bases at J, with 9 bases between. Germline V gives CDR1 SGHRS, CDR2 YFSETQ. The CDR3 loop spans 13 amino acids. Here the CDR3 DNA reads TGCGCCAGCAGCTTCCGCGTTAGCTACGAGCAGTACTTC. Residues: CASSFRVSYEQYF.

The chain uses TRBV19 and TRBJ2-5; no clear D gene. This CDR3 has 14 amino acids. Looked up from germline, CDR1 is LNHDA and CDR2 is SQIVND (reference sequence). With 2 bases removed from V and 7 bases from J, the gap between germline ends came to 14 bases. Here the CDR3 DNA reads TGTGCCAGTAGTATAAGCGCCTATAGTAGGACCCAGTACTTC. Translating it yields CASSISAYSRTQYF.